These 25 T cell receptor beta chains came from one sample sequenced in a study of blood T cells in healthy people across ages. Together with a sample-barcoded 5' primer, a J-beta primer mix was included in a second PCR lasting about 7 to 11 cycles. TCRdb analysed the 5' RACE reads with MiXCR anew, one entry per CDR3 protein. The table lists under 750,000 distinct CDR3 sequences, around 48% of them singletons. Sequenced material: blood. These receptors were taken from a man older than 75 in good health.

This clonotype was seen only once. The chain recombines TRBV28 with TRBJ2-3, with TRBD1 matching over 7 bases. Looked up from germline, CDR1 is MDHEN and CDR2 is SYDVKM. The CDR3 contains 20 residues. V was pared by 4 bases and J by 3 bases, with 22 bases of the junction left unmatched. For the CDR3, the DNA is TGTGCCAGCAGTTCCCAGTATACCCTGGTACAGGGGTTCCTGACAGATACGCAGTATTTT. It encodes CASSSQYTLVQGFLTDTQYF.

The gene calls are TRBV27 and TRBJ1-1; possibly TRBD1 for D (5 bases). From germline, CDR1 is MNHEY and CDR2 SMNVEV (reference sequence). This CDR3 is built from 14 residues. V gave up 2 bases and J gave up 7 bases, with 14 bases separating them. DNA of the CDR3: TGTGCCAGCAGTTTAGTCATGAGGGGCAGTGAAGCTTTCTTT. This sequence encodes CASSLVMRGSEAFF.

A few counts support this clonotype. The CDR3, as DNA: TGTGCCAGCAGCCGAAAGGGACATTCAGGGGAGCAGTACTTC. Translating gives CASSRKGHSGEQYF. The J gene is TRBJ2-7, the V gene TRBV3-1; D possibly corresponds to TRBD1 (6 bases). Trimming left V 4 bases short and J 7 bases short, with 17 bases between. The length of the CDR3 is 14 residues. Germline CDR1 reads LGHDT; CDR2 reads YNNKEL (reference sequence).

This clonotype was seen a few times. The rearrangement uses TRBV9 and TRBJ2-1, with 10 bases fitting TRBD2. The CDR3 spans 16 residues. Trimming at V came to 0 bases and at J to 4 bases, leaving 4 bases not matched to a gene. In germline, CDR1 is SGDLS, CDR2 YYNGEE. The CDR3 loop is CASSVGLAGLYNEQFF. For the CDR3, the DNA is TGTGCCAGCAGCGTAGGACTAGCGGGCCTATACAATGAGCAGTTCTTC. Combining the CDR3 with reference TRBV9 and TRBJ2-1 gives the whole variable domain DSGVTQTPKHLITATGQRVTLRCSPRSGDLSVYWYQQSLDQGLQFLIQYYNGEERAKGNILERFSAQQFPDLHSELNLSSLELGDSALYFCASSVGLAGLYNEQFFGPGTRLTVL.

The genes are TRBV29-1 and TRBJ2-5; TRBD1 is a possible D gene (5 bases). CDR3 length: 11 residues. V lost 3 bases to trimming and J lost 11 bases, with 13 bases between them. Per the germline V gene, CDR1 is SQVTM and CDR2 is ANQGSEA. CDR3 DNA: TGCAGCGTTGACAGGGTGAATGAGCAGTACTTC. This translates into CSVDRVNEQYF.

This chain links TRBV5-5 with TRBJ2-3, with TRBD1 matching 9 bases. In germline, CDR1 is SGHKS, CDR2 YYEKEE (reference sequence). Trimming at V came to 3 bases and at J to 6 bases, leaving 8 bases not matched to a gene. CDR3 length: 15 residues. The CDR3 nucleotides are TGTGCCAGCAGCTGGGGACAGGGCGAAGGGGATACGCAGTATTTT. This translates into CASSWGQGEGDTQYF.

This clonotype was seen a single time. The rearrangement joins TRBV7-2 to TRBJ2-3; 11 positions agree with TRBD2. Germline values: CDR1 SGHTA, CDR2 FQGNSA. The CDR3 length is 17 residues. Losses at the gene ends were 5 bases for V and 2 bases for J; bases not matched to a gene: 9. The CDR3 is CASSRELAGGNTDTQYF. DNA for the CDR3: TGTGCCAGCAGCCGCGAGTTAGCGGGGGGGAACACAGATACGCAGTATTTT.

Ten or more counts support this clonotype. This chain joins TRBV7-2 and TRBJ2-3; 9 nucleotides line up with TRBD2. The CDR3 has 15 amino acids. Germline V lookup: CDR1 SGHTA, CDR2 FQGNSA. Germline trimming cut 3 bases from V and 5 bases from J; bases unmatched to any gene: 6. CDR3 DNA sequence: TGTGCCAGCAGCTTTAGCGGGGGTCTCAGAGATACGCAGTATTTT. Translating gives CASSFSGGLRDTQYF.

J is TRBJ2-5 and V is TRBV9, with 7 bases fitting TRBD2. Germline lookup yields CDR1 SGDLS and CDR2 YYNGEE. The CDR3 covers 17 residues. The V and J ends lost 3 bases and 1 base, in that order; junction bases with no gene match: 12. The CDR3 sequence: CASSGGLAGDRQETQYF. DNA of the CDR3: TGTGCCAGCAGCGGGGGATTAGCGGGCGATCGCCAAGAGACCCAGTACTTC.

This clonotype occurred a few times. V is TRBV6-5 and J is TRBJ2-7; D is unresolved. CDR1 and CDR2 (germline): MNHEY, SVGAGI. Trimming pared 7 bases from V and 6 bases from J, leaving 10 bases between. This CDR3 has 11 residues. This CDR3 is CASTLMGEQYF. The CDR3 DNA is TGTGCCAGCACGTTGATGGGCGAGCAGTACTTC.

The genes are TRBV6-5 and TRBJ2-7; D not resolved. V was pared by 5 bases and J by 1 base, with 9 bases between. The CDR3 is 13 amino acids. Germline V gene data show CDR1 as MNHEY and CDR2 as SVGAGI. The CDR3 sequence is CASSDDPSYEQYF. Written as DNA, the CDR3 is TGTGCCAGCAGTGACGATCCATCCTACGAGCAGTACTTC.

The genes are TRBV7-2 and TRBJ2-3, with D perhaps given as TRBD1 or TRBD2 (5 bases each). Germline CDR1 and CDR2: SGHTA and FQGNSA. Between the trimmed V and J ends, which lost 1 base and 3 bases, there was a span of 17 bases. The CDR3 is made up of 17 amino acids. In nucleotides, the CDR3 is TGTGCCAGCAGCTTAGGGTCCCCCGGGGCAGCAACAGATACGCAGTATTTT. It translates to CASSLGSPGAATDTQYF.

The V and J genes are TRBV29-1 and TRBJ1-1; D is undetermined. The CDR3 extends over 11 amino acids. Trimming removed 0 bases from V and 4 bases from J, with 3 bases in between. Germline V gene data show CDR1 as SQVTM and CDR2 as ANQGSEA. The CDR3 bases are TGCAGCGTTGAAGAATTCACTGAAGCTTTCTTT. Its translation: CSVEEFTEAFF.

A few counts support this clonotype. The gene calls are TRBV6-2 or TRBV6-3 and TRBJ1-5; TRBD1 is a possible D gene (6 bases). The germline CDR1 and CDR2 sequences are MNHEY and SVGEGT. The ends were cut back, 0 bases at V and 4 bases at J, with 10 bases in the middle. This CDR3 region has 15 residues. The CDR3 loop is CASSYSGGLNQPQHF. The DNA for the CDR3 is TGTGCCAGCAGTTACTCGGGGGGGCTTAATCAGCCCCAGCATTTT.

This chain uses TRBV20-1 with TRBJ1-5; D unclear. The V and J ends lost 3 bases and 2 bases respectively, with 14 bases between them. Looked up from germline, CDR1 is DFQATT and CDR2 is SNEGSKA (reference sequence). The CDR3 is 15 amino acids. The CDR3 is CSASKGGGGNQPQHF. The CDR3 DNA reads TGCAGTGCTAGTAAAGGTGGAGGCGGCAATCAGCCCCAGCATTTT.

This clonotype has more than one count but fewer than ten. The V and J genes are TRBV7-2 and TRBJ1-5; D is unclear. Germline V gene lookup returns CDR1 SGHTA and CDR2 FQGNSA. Trimming cost V 1 base and J 4 bases, with 8 bases left between them. This CDR3 has 14 amino acids. This CDR3 reads CASSLVGGNQPQHF. The CDR3 coding sequence is TGTGCCAGCAGCTTAGTCGGAGGGAATCAGCCCCAGCATTTT.

A word on this clonotype: A much larger clone lies one base from this, so it may be a read error. This CDR3 reads CASSATGGYGYTF. CDR3 nucleotide sequence: TGTGCCAGCAGCGCCACGGGTGGTTATGGCTACACCTTC. The V and J genes are TRBV7-9 and TRBJ1-2; D not certain. The CDR3 covers 13 residues. V dropped 5 bases and J dropped 5 bases, with 12 bases sitting between them. CDR1 is SEHNR, CDR2 FQNEAQ, per germline (reference sequence).

The chain recombines TRBV6-1 with TRBJ2-7; D remains unclear. There are 13 residues in the CDR3. Germline lookup yields CDR1 MNHNS and CDR2 SASEGT. Trimming took 10 bases from V and 2 from J, leaving 15 bases between them. The CDR3 nucleotides are TGTGCCATTACAAGGACGGATACCTACGAGCAGTACTTC. Amino acids: CAITRTDTYEQYF.

In this sample, this clonotype turned up many times. The chain carries TRBV6-6 and TRBJ1-5; D not resolved. V lost 2 bases and J lost 2, with 13 bases in between. The CDR3 has 16 amino acids. Germline V CDR1 and CDR2: MNHNY, SVGAGI (reference sequence). The CDR3, as DNA: TGTGCCAGCAGTTACCTCTCGGGTGGCGGCAATCAGCCCCAGCATTTT. Residues: CASSYLSGGGNQPQHF.

The CDR3, as DNA: TGCAGTGCTAGAGGTCCCGGGAGTGGCTACACCTTC. Encoded protein: CSARGPGSGYTF. V and J are TRBV20-1 and TRBJ1-2, with D hard to call. This CDR3 region has 12 residues. The germline V gene encodes CDR1 DFQATT and CDR2 SNEGSKA (reference sequence). V lost 1 base to trimming and J lost 7 bases, with 10 bases between them.

This clonotype was found many times. The chain uses TRBV6-6 and TRBJ2-7; TRBD1 is a possible D gene (6 bases). The V gene lost 7 bases and the J gene lost 0 bases, with 13 bases spanning the gap. Germline values: CDR1 MNHNY, CDR2 SVGAGI (reference sequence). The CDR3 spans 14 residues. CDR3 sequence: CASTLTGSSYEQYF. The CDR3 bases are TGTGCCAGCACCCTTACAGGGAGCTCCTACGAGCAGTACTTC.

This clonotype was picked up a small number of times. The chain links TRBV4-1 to TRBJ1-2; D is unclear. Trimming took 2 bases from V and 8 from J, leaving 15 bases between them. The CDR3 extends over 14 amino acids. The germline V gene encodes CDR1 MGHRA and CDR2 YSYEKL. The chain's CDR3 is CASSQPGLAQGYTF. CDR3 in DNA: TGCGCCAGCAGCCAACCCGGCCTAGCTCAGGGCTACACCTTC.

V and J are TRBV3-1 and TRBJ2-5; D may be TRBD1 (6 bases). This CDR3 region has 14 residues. Trimming cost V 0 bases and J 5 bases, with 10 bases left between them. Germline V gene sequence: CDR1 LGHDT, CDR2 YNNKEL (reference sequence). CDR3 nucleotide sequence: TGTGCCAGCAGCCAAGACCAGGGGCGCGAGACCCAGTACTTC. Translated: CASSQDQGRETQYF.

The rearrangement uses TRBV10-3 and TRBJ1-6, with 8 bases matching TRBD1. Germline CDR1 and CDR2: ENHRY and SYGVKD. The CDR3 extends over 13 amino acids. V trimming: 7 bases; J trimming: 8 bases; junction bases outside the gene matches: 4. The CDR3 DNA follows: TGTGCCATCACTAAGACAGGGGATTCACCCCTCCACTTT. Protein product: CAITKTGDSPLHF.

In regard to this clonotype: With a much larger clone just one base away, this may be a read error. The CDR3 DNA sequence: TGCAGTGCTAGGGACACCGGACGGTTGCCTTACGAGCAGTACTTC. Its translation: CSARDTGRLPYEQYF. The chain carries TRBV20-1 and TRBJ2-7, with D tentatively TRBD1 (5 bases). The V gene lost 3 bases and the J gene lost 4 bases, with 19 bases spanning the gap. Germline CDR1 is DFQATT and CDR2 is SNEGSKA (reference sequence). The CDR3 spans 15 residues.